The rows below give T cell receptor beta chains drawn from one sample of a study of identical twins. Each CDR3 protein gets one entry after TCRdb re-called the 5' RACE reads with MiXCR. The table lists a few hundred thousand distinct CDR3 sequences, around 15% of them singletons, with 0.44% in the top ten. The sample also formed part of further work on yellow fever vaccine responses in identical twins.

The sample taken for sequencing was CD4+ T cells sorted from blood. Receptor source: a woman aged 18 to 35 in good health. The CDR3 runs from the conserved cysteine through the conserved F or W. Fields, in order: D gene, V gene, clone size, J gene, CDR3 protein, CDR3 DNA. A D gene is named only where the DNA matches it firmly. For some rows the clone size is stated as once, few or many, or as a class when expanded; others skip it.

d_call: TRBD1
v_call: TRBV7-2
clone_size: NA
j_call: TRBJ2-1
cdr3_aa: CASSSQGARQGEQFF
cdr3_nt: TGTGCCAGCAGCTCTCAGGGGGCGCGTCAGGGGGAGCAGTTCTTC

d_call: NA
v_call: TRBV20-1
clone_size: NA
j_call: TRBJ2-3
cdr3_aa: CSARDKRSHRTTDTQYF
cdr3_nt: TGCAGTGCTAGAGATAAGAGGAGCCACCGAACCACAGATACGCAGTATTTT

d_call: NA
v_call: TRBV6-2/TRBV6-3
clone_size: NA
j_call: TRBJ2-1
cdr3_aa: CASSYLPGNNEQFF
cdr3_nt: TGTGCCAGCAGTTACCTTCCGGGGAACAATGAGCAGTTCTTC

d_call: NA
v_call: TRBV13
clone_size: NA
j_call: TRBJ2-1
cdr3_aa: CASTRSTPTGGEQFF
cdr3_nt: TGTGCCAGCACCCGAAGTACTCCCACTGGGGGTGAGCAGTTCTTC

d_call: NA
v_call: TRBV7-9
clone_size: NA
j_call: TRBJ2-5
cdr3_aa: CASSLTGTDLTQYF
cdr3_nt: TGTGCCAGCAGCTTAACCGGGACGGACCTTACCCAGTACTTC

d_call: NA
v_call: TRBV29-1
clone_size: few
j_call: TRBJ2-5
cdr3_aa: CSVLSYQETQYF
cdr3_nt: TGCAGCGTTCTATCGTACCAAGAGACCCAGTACTTC

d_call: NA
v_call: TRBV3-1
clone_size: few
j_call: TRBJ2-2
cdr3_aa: CASRPSGTFNTGELFF
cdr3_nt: TGTGCCAGCAGGCCCTCAGGAACTTTTAACACCGGGGAGCTGTTTTTT

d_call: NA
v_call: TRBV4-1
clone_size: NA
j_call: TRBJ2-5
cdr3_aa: CASSQVGALGTQYF
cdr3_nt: TGCGCCAGCAGCCAAGTGGGCGCCCTGGGGACCCAGTACTTC

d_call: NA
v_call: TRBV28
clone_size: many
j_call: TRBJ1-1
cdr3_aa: CASRGLRTEAFF
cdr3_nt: TGTGCCAGCAGGGGGCTACGCACTGAAGCTTTCTTT

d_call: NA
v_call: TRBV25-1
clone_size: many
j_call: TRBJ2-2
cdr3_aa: CASSVQNTGELFF
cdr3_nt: TGTGCCAGCAGTGTCCAGAACACCGGGGAGCTGTTTTTT

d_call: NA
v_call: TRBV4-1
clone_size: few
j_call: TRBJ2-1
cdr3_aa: CASSQEFTGPYNEQFF
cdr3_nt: TGCGCCAGCAGCCAAGAATTTACGGGGCCTTACAATGAGCAGTTCTTC

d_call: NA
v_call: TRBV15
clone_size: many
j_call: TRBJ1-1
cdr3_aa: CATRLMGNTEAFF
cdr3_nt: TGTGCCACCAGGTTGATGGGGAACACTGAAGCTTTCTTT

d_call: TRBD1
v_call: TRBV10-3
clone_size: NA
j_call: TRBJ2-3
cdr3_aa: CAISVGGTVADTQYF
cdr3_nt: TGTGCCATCAGTGTAGGGGGCACCGTTGCAGATACGCAGTATTTT

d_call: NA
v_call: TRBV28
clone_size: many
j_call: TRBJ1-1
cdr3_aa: CASSLLYLGVGMNTEAFF
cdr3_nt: TGTGCCAGCAGTTTATTATATCTCGGGGTGGGGATGAACACTGAAGCTTTCTTT

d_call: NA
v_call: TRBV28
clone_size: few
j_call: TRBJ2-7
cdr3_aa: CASRDTGPYEQYF
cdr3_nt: TGTGCCAGTAGAGACACGGGACCCTACGAGCAGTACTTC

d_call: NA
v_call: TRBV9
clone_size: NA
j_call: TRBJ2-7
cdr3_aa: CASSVGQGGTYEQYF
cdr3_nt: TGTGCCAGCAGCGTAGGTCAGGGTGGCACCTACGAGCAGTACTTC

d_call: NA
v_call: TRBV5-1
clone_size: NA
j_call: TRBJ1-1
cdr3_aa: CASSLADDKYTEAFF
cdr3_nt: TGCGCCAGCAGCTTGGCCGATGACAAATACACTGAAGCTTTCTTT

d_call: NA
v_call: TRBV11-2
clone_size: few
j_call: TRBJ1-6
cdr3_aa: CASSSGGSSYNSPLHF
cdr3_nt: TGTGCCAGCAGCTCGGGGGGAAGCTCCTATAATTCACCCCTCCACTTT

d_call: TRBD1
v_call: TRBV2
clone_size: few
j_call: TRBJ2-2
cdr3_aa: CASSLRTGGPGELFF
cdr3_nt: TGTGCCAGCAGTTTGCGGACAGGGGGTCCCGGGGAGCTGTTTTTT

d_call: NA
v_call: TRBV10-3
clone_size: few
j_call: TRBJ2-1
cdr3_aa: CAISGLAYNEQFF
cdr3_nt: TGTGCCATCAGTGGTCTAGCCTACAATGAGCAGTTCTTC

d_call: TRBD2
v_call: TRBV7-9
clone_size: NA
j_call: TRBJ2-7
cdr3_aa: CASTEAGFTYEQYF
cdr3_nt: TGTGCCAGCACGGAAGCGGGATTTACGTACGAGCAGTACTTC

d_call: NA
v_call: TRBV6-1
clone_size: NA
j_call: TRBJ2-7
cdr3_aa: CASTPRGAGQYEQYF
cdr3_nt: TGTGCCAGCACCCCCCGCGGAGCGGGACAATACGAGCAGTACTTC

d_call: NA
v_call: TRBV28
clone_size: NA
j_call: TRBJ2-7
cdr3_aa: CASRRGGKGGYEQYF
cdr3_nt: TGTGCCAGTAGAAGGGGGGGGAAGGGCGGATACGAGCAGTACTTC

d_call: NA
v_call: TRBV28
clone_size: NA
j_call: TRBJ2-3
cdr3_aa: CASRKLDTQYF
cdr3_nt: TGTGCCAGCAGGAAGTTAGATACGCAGTATTTT

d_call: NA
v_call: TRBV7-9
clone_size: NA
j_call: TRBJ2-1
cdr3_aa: CASSLIALNEQFF
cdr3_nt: TGTGCCAGCAGCTTAATAGCGTTGAATGAGCAGTTCTTC